This T cell receptor beta chain derives from a study of blood T cell repertoires in COVID-19. Study at large: In each case, the material was cDNA or gDNA derived from T cells, B-cell-depleted T cells, or PBMCs.

The count of this clone is one. Original analysis: Amplification with reference gene primers provided the estimates of nucleated cell counts. Measured with immunoSEQ multiplex PCR; TCRdb has only the in-frame clones, and not every one. The V and J calls and clone size are taken from that table; D and trimming were inferred from the DNA. The sample includes 48,000 or so clones, less than 95% of them seen just once. This CDR3 comprises 14 residues. CDR1 and CDR2 from the germline V gene are LNHDA and SQIVND (reference sequence). V gave up 4 bases and J gave up 7 bases; unmatched junction bases: 7. Sequences were obtained from peripheral blood. The TCR comes from a human donor in a cohort sampled during active COVID-19. The V gene is TRBV19, the J gene TRBJ2-7, with TRBD2 matching over 10 bases. The CDR3 region is CASSRLAGAREQYF. DNA of the CDR3: TGTGCCAGTAGTAGGCTAGCGGGAGCGAGGGAGCAGTACTTC. The entire variable domain, with the rest obtained from reference TRBV19 and TRBJ2-7, is as follows: DGGITQSPKYLFRKEGQNVTLSCEQNLNHDAMYWYRQDPGQGLRLIYYSQIVNDFQKGDIAEGYSVSREKKESFPLTVTSAQKNPTAFYLCASSRLAGAREQYFGPGTRLTVT.